Here is one T cell receptor beta chain with its context. The target of this receptor is not known. No much larger clone is present one base from it, and per-base qualities are unavailable. This specimen belongs to a study of blood T cell repertoires in COVID-19 (dated by TCRdb to about 2020). About the investigation overall: Samples covering the acute and convalescent phases of COVID-19 were provided by collaborators in the United States, Italy and Spain. The sample metadata nearly always contained a de-identified subject ID, COVID-19 status, age in years and sex. Subjects who had been exposed to COVID-19, were actively infected with it, or had recovered from it provided the deeply sampled blood TCRbeta repertoires that made up the dataset. The prospective study material was composed of cDNA or gDNA derived from T cells, B-cell-depleted T cells, or PBMCs. Samples were obtained from the ongoing ImmuneRACE study (first 160 participants) and from some 1,200 subjects provided by 6 global collaborators. The repertoires were made available in a free public database intended to serve as a resource for research on the immune response to SARS-CoV-2. HLA class I and class II types, where available, came from metadata supplied by the sample provider rather than from assay-based typing. Study-wide conclusions, independent of this receptor: Clinical and demographic metadata were provided uncurated, with the amount varying by source and participant.

TCRbeta CDR3 regions were amplified from genomic DNA using the immunoSEQ Assay, a bias-controlled multiplex PCR. The authors' analysis ran thus. Nucleated cell counts per sample were estimated from amplification of reference gene primers within the assay. Sequence reads were collapsed and filtered to measure the absolute abundance of every unique TCRbeta CDR3 rearrangement. Productive Simpson clonality was computed per sample as the square root of Simpson's diversity index over productive rearrangements. TCRdb took over this immuneACCESS table, retaining in-frame rearrangements with V and J assigned. Such tables are incomplete; in checked studies, under half of the missing clones stem from an unresolved V gene, and the remainder is unexplained. The V and J calls and clone size were taken over from that table, and D and trimming were inferred from the DNA. Recorded for this sample are some 350,000 clones; more than 80% of them occurred a single time. The ten largest clones capture 3% of the sample.

In Seattle, one collaborating source enrolled patients while the infection was active and tracked those patients longitudinally over the course of disease. The collaborating institutions used their own protocols to collect whole blood in K2EDTA tubes. For TCRbeta analysis, collaborator samples were shipped as frozen whole blood, as isolated PBMCs, or as DNA extracted from either sample type. For this chain, trimming is 6 bases at the V end and 7 bases at the J end, and the number of junction bases without a gene match is 3. There are 14 amino acids in the CDR3, from cysteine to phenylalanine inclusive. Kept here is only the CDR3 DNA, which spans 42 bases and is read in frame from base 1. The germline V gene provides CDR1 MNHEY and CDR2 SVGAGI.

The sequencing input was peripheral blood. This receptor was identified in a woman aged 25-40 years with COVID-19, enrolled during active disease. The chain is assembled from TRBV6-5 and TRBJ1-6; 10 nucleotides in the junction match TRBD1. The CDR3 reads CASSRDRGNSPLHF. At the DNA level, the sequence is TGTGCCAGCAGCCGGGACAGGGGCAATTCACCCCTCCACTTT.